These 27 T cell receptor beta chains came from one sample sequenced in a study of cytomegalovirus exposure and HLA in healthy donors. In the PCR, 60 Vbeta and 13 Jbeta primers were used. The method was immunoSEQ multiplex PCR; TCRdb's version includes in-frame clones alone and lacks a portion of them. Among approximately 82,000 clones listed, about 9.5% were seen once. Sequencing was performed on PBMCs. The source is a man in his 60s in good health and CMV-seropositive.

The V call is TRBV4-1, the J call TRBJ1-5, with 7 nucleotides matching TRBD1. Trimming took 7 bases from V and 5 from J; bases not matched to a gene: 8. Germline lookup yields CDR1 MGHRA and CDR2 YSYEKL. This CDR3 spans 14 amino acids. The CDR3, as DNA: TGCGCCAGCAAGGCCAGGGGGATGGATCAGCCCCAGCATTTT. It codes for CASKARGMDQPQHF.

This clone has just a few counts. This chain connects TRBV5-1 to TRBJ2-7, with TRBD2 as a possible D gene (6 bases). This CDR3 is 15 amino acids long. Trimming pared 3 bases from V and 5 bases from J, leaving 18 bases between. CDR1 and CDR2 (germline): SGHRS, YFSETQ. The chain's CDR3 is CASSSGTDVRNEQYV. CDR3 in DNA: TGCGCCAGCAGCTCCGGGACTGATGTTCGGAACGAGCAGTACGTC.

This chain connects TRBV7-8 to TRBJ2-5; 9 nucleotides match TRBD1. Per the germline V gene, CDR1 is SGHVS and CDR2 is FQNEAQ. The V and J ends lost 1 base and 5 bases, in that order; junction bases with no gene match: 8. This CDR3 is 16 amino acids long. The CDR3 DNA reads as TGTGCCAGCAGCTTAGAGGGACAGGGAGTAGGGGAGACCCAGTACTTC. Encoded protein: CASSLEGQGVGETQYF. Supplemented by reference TRBV7-8 and TRBJ2-5, the full variable domain reads GAGVSQSPRYKVAKRGQDVALRCDPISGHVSLFWYQQALGQGPEFLTYFQNEAQLDKSGLPSDRFFAERPEGSVSTLKIQRTQQEDSAVYLCASSLEGQGVGETQYFGPGTRLLVL.

V and J are TRBV19 and TRBJ2-1; TRBD2 might be the D (5 bases). Looked up from germline, CDR1 is LNHDA and CDR2 is SQIVND (reference sequence). The CDR3 has 17 residues. V lost 3 bases, J lost 0 bases, and 15 bases lay in between. The chain's CDR3 is CASSIRGGYSSYNEQFF. The CDR3 DNA follows: TGTGCCAGTAGTATTCGCGGCGGGTACAGCTCCTACAATGAGCAGTTCTTC.

In the case of this clone: A much larger clone sits a single nucleotide away, making a read error possible. No conserved phenylalanine or tryptophan is present at the end of the CDR3, so a read error is the likely explanation. The chain couples TRBV30 to TRBJ1-5; maybe TRBD1 (5 bases). Trimming cost V 2 bases and J 4 bases, with 12 bases left between them. The CDR3 is 14 amino acids. The germline V gene encodes CDR1 GTSNPN and CDR2 SVGIG (reference sequence). In DNA, the CDR3 is TGTGCCTGGAGTTCACGGGGACTTAATCAGCCCCAGCATGTT. It specifies CAWSSRGLNQPQHV.

This clone showed up just a few times. This chain uses TRBV10-1 with TRBJ1-6; TRBD1 might be the D (6 bases). Germline V CDR1 and CDR2: WNHNN, SYGVQD (reference sequence). The CDR3 runs 13 residues. V was cut by 4 bases and J by 9 bases, with 10 bases left in between. For the CDR3, the DNA is TGCGCCAGCAGTGTGACCAGGGGTTCACCCCTCCACTTT. Its translation is CASSVTRGSPLHF.

This sequence joins TRBV10-1 and TRBJ2-5, with TRBD2 matching 11 bases. This CDR3 is built from 15 residues. Per the germline V gene, CDR1 is WNHNN and CDR2 is SYGVQD (reference sequence). Losses at the gene ends were 5 bases for V and 5 bases for J; bases not matched to a gene: 7. CDR3 loop: CASSTSGGLGETQYF. CDR3 DNA sequence: TGCGCCAGCAGTACTAGCGGGGGCCTCGGGGAGACCCAGTACTTC.

The V and J genes are TRBV6-5 and TRBJ2-3, with 16 nucleotides matching TRBD2. Losses at the gene ends were 6 bases for V and 15 bases for J; bases not matched to a gene: 3. There are 12 residues in the CDR3. From germline, CDR1 is MNHEY and CDR2 SVGAGI. The DNA for the CDR3 is TGTGCCAGCAGCGGGACTAGCGGGGGGGGCTATTTT. Translation gives CASSGTSGGGYF.

The chain couples TRBV19 to TRBJ2-7, with D possibly being TRBD1 (6 bases). Per germline, CDR1 LNHDA and CDR2 SQIVND (reference sequence). Trimming left V 5 bases short and J 0 bases short, with 14 bases between. The CDR3 runs 15 residues. The DNA for the CDR3 is TGTGCCAGTAGTCCCCAAGACAGGTTCTCCTACGAGCAGTACTTC. As protein: CASSPQDRFSYEQYF. Filled out from reference TRBV19 and TRBJ2-7, the complete variable domain reads DGGITQSPKYLFRKEGQNVTLSCEQNLNHDAMYWYRQDPGQGLRLIYYSQIVNDFQKGDIAEGYSVSREKKESFPLTVTSAQKNPTAFYLCASSPQDRFSYEQYFGPGTRLTVT.

The rearrangement joins TRBV10-3 to TRBJ2-1; perhaps TRBD2 as D (7 bases). CDR1 and CDR2 (germline): ENHRY, SYGVKD. The germline V and J ends were trimmed by 7 bases and 7 bases, with 20 bases remaining between them. CDR3 length: 15 amino acids. The CDR3, as DNA: TGTGCCATCAAAGGGGCTGGGGGGGGCTGGAATGAGCAGTTCTTC. Translated, it gives CAIKGAGGGWNEQFF.

V and J are TRBV18 and TRBJ2-1, with D maybe TRBD2 (7 bases). Per germline, CDR1 KGHSH and CDR2 LQKENI. CDR3 size: 14 residues. The germline V and J ends were trimmed by 3 bases and 4 bases, with 10 bases remaining between them. As DNA, the CDR3 is TGTGCCAGCTCACCCGGGGGGCCTTACAATGAGCAGTTCTTC. Its protein is CASSPGGPYNEQFF.

This clone was detected only a few times. This chain joins TRBV9 and TRBJ1-4; TRBD1 agrees at 8 bases. With 4 bases clipped from V and 7 bases from J, the junction kept 9 bases outside the gene matches. CDR1 and CDR2 from the germline V gene are SGDLS and YYNGEE. The CDR3 extends over 15 amino acids. CDR3 loop: CASSTGGTGSEKLFF. CDR3 nucleotide sequence: TGTGCCAGCAGCACGGGTGGGACAGGAAGTGAAAAACTGTTTTTT.

The J gene is TRBJ1-3, the V gene TRBV6-5; D is perhaps TRBD1 (5 bases). From germline, CDR1 is MNHEY and CDR2 SVGAGI. V lost 7 bases to trimming and J lost 3 bases, with 13 bases between them. This CDR3 region has 14 residues. The CDR3 DNA is TGTGCCAGCATGAGGAGGGGATATGGAAACACCATATATTTT. Translating gives CASMRRGYGNTIYF.

The gene calls are TRBV28 and TRBJ1-2, with 9 positions matching TRBD1. This CDR3 is built from 15 residues. In germline, CDR1 is MDHEN, CDR2 SYDVKM. J was trimmed by 5 bases and V by 6 bases; bases with no gene match: 10. CDR3 protein: CASRLTGQGVYGYTF. The CDR3 DNA sequence: TGTGCCAGCAGGCTTACGGGACAGGGAGTATATGGCTACACCTTC.

This clone was counted only a few times. J is TRBJ2-1 and V is TRBV29-1, with 8 bases lining up with TRBD1. This CDR3 contains 13 residues. Germline CDR1 and CDR2: SQVTM and ANQGSEA. V shed 3 bases, J shed 3 bases, and the junction held 1 base outside the gene matches. CDR3 nucleotides: TGCAGCGTTGACAGGGGGCTCTACAATGAGCAGTTCTTC. Translated, it gives CSVDRGLYNEQFF.

The chain combines TRBV7-6 with TRBJ1-2, with 7 bases aligning to TRBD1. This CDR3 has 13 residues. From germline, CDR1 is SGHVS and CDR2 FNYEAQ. The junction had 8 bases not matched to a gene; V was cut back by 5 bases and J by 8 bases. CDR3 amino acids: CASSPRQGKGYTF. CDR3 coding DNA: TGTGCCAGCAGCCCCCGACAGGGAAAGGGCTACACCTTC.

This chain connects TRBV27 to TRBJ2-1; 9 bases agree with TRBD2. Germline V gene data show CDR1 as MNHEY and CDR2 as SMNVEV (reference sequence). Trimming at V came to 3 bases and at J to 7 bases, leaving 22 bases not matched to a gene. This CDR3 spans 20 amino acids. DNA of the CDR3: TGTGCCAGCAGTTTGGTATTCTTGAGTAGCGGGAGCCCAAGACGTAATGAGCAGTTCTTC. Protein product: CASSLVFLSSGSPRRNEQFF.

With regard to this clone: This likely stems from a read error, as it lies one base from a far larger clone. The rearrangement joins TRBV6-4 to TRBJ1-1, with 8 bases that match TRBD1. Unmatched junction bases numbered 8, after V lost 6 bases and J lost 8 bases. This CDR3 region has 13 residues. Germline loops: CDR1 MRHNA, CDR2 SNTAGT. CDR3 loop: CASRATGAAEAFF. CDR3 coding DNA: TGTGCCAGCAGAGCGACAGGGGCTGCGGAAGCTTTCTTT.

The chain uses TRBV19 and TRBJ2-3; 9 bases are shared with TRBD2. Germline CDR1 and CDR2: LNHDA and SQIVND (reference sequence). With 6 bases clipped from V and 2 bases from J, the junction kept 6 bases outside the gene matches. The CDR3 has 15 residues. CDR3 loop: CASRGLAGTTDTQYF. In DNA, the CDR3 is TGTGCCAGTAGGGGGCTAGCGGGGACCACAGATACGCAGTATTTT.

This rearrangement joins TRBV6-1 to TRBJ2-3, with no clear D. CDR3 length: 14 residues. Germline values: CDR1 MNHNS, CDR2 SASEGT. V lost 2 bases to trimming and J lost 1 base, with 7 bases between them. CDR3: CASSESPGTDTQYF. The CDR3 nucleotides are TGTGCCAGCAGTGAATCCCCCGGCACAGATACGCAGTATTTT.

The chain's CDR3 is CASTRGQPQHF. DNA for the CDR3: TGCGCCAGCACCCGGGGTCAGCCCCAGCATTTT. The V gene is TRBV10-1, the J gene TRBJ1-5; D is ambiguous. V was pared by 7 bases and J by 6 bases, with 7 bases between. The germline gives CDR1 WNHNN, CDR2 SYGVQD (reference sequence). CDR3 length equals 11 residues.

With respect to this clone: Other DNA sequences in the same sample also yield this CDR3. V is TRBV28 and J is TRBJ2-7; 7 nucleotides align to TRBD1. V lost 6 bases, J lost 3 bases, and 11 bases stayed unmatched. This CDR3 spans 15 amino acids. From germline, CDR1 is MDHEN and CDR2 SYDVKM. This chain's CDR3 is CASSPTGVPFYEQYF. CDR3 nucleotides: TGTGCCAGCAGCCCTACAGGGGTTCCCTTCTACGAGCAGTACTTC.

Worth noting for this clone: Different DNA sequences within this sample yield the same CDR3. The chain uses TRBV18 and TRBJ1-1, with D hard to call. The CDR3 totals 14 residues. Germline-derived CDR1 and CDR2 are KGHSH and LQKENI. The germline V and J ends were trimmed by 3 bases and 2 bases, with 10 bases remaining between them. The CDR3 sequence is CASSPGAGNTEAFF. The DNA of the CDR3 is TGTGCCAGCTCACCTGGAGCTGGCAACACTGAAGCTTTCTTT.

This chain uses TRBV7-3 with TRBJ2-2; D not resolved. The CDR3 extends over 13 amino acids. Germline CDR1 SGHTA, CDR2 FQGTGA. V was clipped by 2 bases and J by 2 bases, with 3 bases between them. The CDR3 protein is CASSLLNTGELFF. The DNA of the CDR3 is TGTGCCAGCAGCTTATTAAACACCGGGGAGCTGTTTTTT.

In its sample, this clone was seen a few times. The V and J genes are TRBV19 and TRBJ2-5; 8 positions agree with TRBD2. This CDR3 is built from 15 residues. V dropped 1 base and J dropped 5; count of bases not matched to a gene: 6. Germline CDR1 and CDR2: LNHDA and SQIVND (reference sequence). This chain's CDR3 is CASSIAAGGPETQYF. CDR3 coding DNA: TGTGCCAGTAGTATAGCGGCGGGGGGACCCGAGACCCAGTACTTC. The full variable domain, rest sourced from reference TRBV19 and TRBJ2-5, is DGGITQSPKYLFRKEGQNVTLSCEQNLNHDAMYWYRQDPGQGLRLIYYSQIVNDFQKGDIAEGYSVSREKKESFPLTVTSAQKNPTAFYLCASSIAAGGPETQYFGPGTRLLVL.

This clone was seen a handful of times. V gene TRBV15 combines with J gene TRBJ2-1; D unclear. V was cut by 7 bases and J by 8 bases, with 15 bases left in between. Germline CDR1 reads LNHNV; CDR2 reads YYDKDF (reference sequence). The CDR3 extends over 13 amino acids. The DNA for the CDR3 is TGTGCCACCAAGGCCCTATGGGCCGATGAGCAGTTCTTC. It yields the protein CATKALWADEQFF.

This clone came up a few times. The chain carries TRBV29-1 and TRBJ2-1; 7 nucleotides align to TRBD1. There are 16 residues in the CDR3. From germline, CDR1 is SQVTM and CDR2 ANQGSEA. The V gene end was trimmed by 2 bases and the J gene end by 2 bases; junction bases not matched to a gene: 9. The CDR3 sequence is CSVETIGTATYNEQFF. Written as DNA, the CDR3 is TGCAGCGTTGAAACTATCGGGACAGCTACCTACAATGAGCAGTTCTTC.